These 5 T cell receptor beta chains originate from one sample sequenced in a study of CXCR3-negative and CXCR3-positive naive CD8 T cells. Study-level points and caveats: A higher hydrophobicity marked the TRB CDR3s of CXCR3-positive naive cells versus CXCR3-negative naive cells.

Each TRB cDNA library was prepared by 5' RACE (with UMI labels). TCRdb re-called the 5' RACE reads; every CDR3 protein appears as one record, without DNA. The repertoire table contains under 150,000 distinct CDR3 sequences. These receptors are not linked to any known antigen. Sequencing was performed on naive CXCR3+ CD8+ T cells from blood. Subset noted: CD45RO-CCR7+CD27+CD95- naive CD8+ T cells expressing CXCR3 (TNR3+). The receptors come from a human donor in good health. Some clones in this sample may be carry-over from other donors' samples.

V is TRBV6-6 and J is TRBJ1-1; there is no DNA to check the TCRdb D call of TRBD1. This CDR3 region has 13 residues. CDR1 MNHNY and CDR2 SVGAGI come from the germline V gene (reference sequence). The CDR3 protein is CASSGQTDTEAFF.

The rearrangement joins TRBV9 to TRBJ2-7. This CDR3 is built from 14 residues. Per germline, CDR1 SGDLS and CDR2 YYNGEE. The CDR3 region is CASSTSPGPYEQYF.

The V call is TRBV27, the J call TRBJ2-2; with no DNA, the TCRdb D assignment of TRBD2 cannot be verified. The CDR3 is made up of 22 amino acids. CDR1 is MNHEY, CDR2 SMNVEV, per germline (reference sequence). CDR3 loop: CASSLFQPGPMGLAVNTGELFF.

The rearrangement links TRBV6-5 to TRBJ2-7; TCRdb returns TRBD2, unconfirmable since there is no DNA. Germline CDR1 reads MNHEY; CDR2 reads SVGAGI. CDR3 size: 17 residues. The CDR3 here is CASSYKGLAGGSYEQYF.

The chain is built from TRBV7-8 and TRBJ2-7; TCRdb's D gene call, TRBD2, goes unchecked for lack of DNA. Germline loops: CDR1 SGHVS, CDR2 FQNEAQ. CDR3 length equals 15 residues. CDR3 sequence: CASSFGIAGDYEQYF.